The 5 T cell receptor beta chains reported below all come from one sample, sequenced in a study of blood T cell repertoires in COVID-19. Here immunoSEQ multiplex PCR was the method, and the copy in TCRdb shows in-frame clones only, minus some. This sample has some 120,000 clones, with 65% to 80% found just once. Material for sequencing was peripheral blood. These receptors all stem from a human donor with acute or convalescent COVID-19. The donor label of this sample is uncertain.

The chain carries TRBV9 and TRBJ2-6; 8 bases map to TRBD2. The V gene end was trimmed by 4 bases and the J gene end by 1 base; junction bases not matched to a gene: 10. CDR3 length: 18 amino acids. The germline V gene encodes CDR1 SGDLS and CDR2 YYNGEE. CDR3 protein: CASSQRGGAWSGANVLTF. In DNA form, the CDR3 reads TGTGCCAGCAGCCAACGGGGGGGCGCATGGTCTGGGGCCAACGTCCTGACTTTC.

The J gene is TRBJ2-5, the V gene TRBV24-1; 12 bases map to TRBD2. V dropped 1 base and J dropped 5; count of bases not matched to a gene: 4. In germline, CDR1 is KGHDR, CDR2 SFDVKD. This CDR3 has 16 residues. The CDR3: CATSDFSSGGAETQYF. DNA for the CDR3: TGTGCCACCAGTGATTTCTCTAGCGGGGGGGCGGAGACCCAGTACTTC.

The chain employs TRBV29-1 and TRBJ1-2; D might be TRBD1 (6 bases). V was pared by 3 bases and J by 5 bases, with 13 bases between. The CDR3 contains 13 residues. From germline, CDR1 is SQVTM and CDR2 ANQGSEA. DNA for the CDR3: TGCAGCGTTGATCAGTTTCAGGGGTATGGCTACACCTTC. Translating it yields CSVDQFQGYGYTF. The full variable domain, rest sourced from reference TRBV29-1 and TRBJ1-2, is SAVISQKPSRDICQRGTSLTIQCQVDSQVTMMFWYRQQPGQSLTLIATANQGSEATYESGFVIDKFPISRPNLTFSTLTVSNMSPEDSSIYLCSVDQFQGYGYTFGSGTRLTVV.

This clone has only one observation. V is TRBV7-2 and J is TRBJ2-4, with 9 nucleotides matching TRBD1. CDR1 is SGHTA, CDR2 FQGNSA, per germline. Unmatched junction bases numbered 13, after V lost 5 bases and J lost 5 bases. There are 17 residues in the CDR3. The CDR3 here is CASSPDRGRAKENIQYF. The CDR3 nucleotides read TGTGCCAGCAGCCCCGACAGGGGGAGGGCCAAAGAAAACATTCAGTACTTC. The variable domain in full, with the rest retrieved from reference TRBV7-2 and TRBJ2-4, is GAGVSQSPSNKVTEKGKDVELRCDPISGHTALYWYRQSLGQGLEFLIYFQGNSAPDKSGLPSDRFSAERTGGSVSTLTIQRTQQEDSAVYLCASSPDRGRAKENIQYFGAGTRLSVL.

The CDR3 protein is CASSLDRGAKNTEAFF. The DNA of the CDR3 is TGTGCCAGCAGTTTAGACAGGGGCGCTAAGAACACTGAAGCTTTCTTT. This chain uses TRBV27 with TRBJ1-1, with 8 bases matching TRBD1. With 2 bases clipped from V and 1 base from J, the junction kept 6 bases outside the gene matches. Per germline, CDR1 MNHEY and CDR2 SMNVEV (reference sequence). CDR3 length: 16 residues.